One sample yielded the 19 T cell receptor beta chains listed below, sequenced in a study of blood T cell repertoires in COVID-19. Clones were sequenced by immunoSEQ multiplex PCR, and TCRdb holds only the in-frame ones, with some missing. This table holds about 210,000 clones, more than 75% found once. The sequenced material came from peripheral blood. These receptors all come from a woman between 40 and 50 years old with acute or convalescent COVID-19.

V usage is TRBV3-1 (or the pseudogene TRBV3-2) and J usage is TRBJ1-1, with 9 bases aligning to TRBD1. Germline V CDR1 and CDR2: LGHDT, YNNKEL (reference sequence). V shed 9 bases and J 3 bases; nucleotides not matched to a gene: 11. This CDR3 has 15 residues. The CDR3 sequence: CASRTGVSFYTEAFF. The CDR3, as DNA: TGTGCCAGTAGGACAGGGGTATCCTTTTACACTGAAGCTTTCTTT.

The CDR3 coding sequence is TGTGCCAGCAGTTCTCAGGGGATACTATTCCCTTTTTCCTACGAGCAGTACTTC. It yields the protein CASSSQGILFPFSYEQYF. The chain is built from TRBV27 and TRBJ2-7; perhaps TRBD1 as D (6 bases). Trimming cost V 4 bases and J 1 base, with 23 bases left between them. This CDR3 has 18 amino acids. The germline V gene encodes CDR1 MNHEY and CDR2 SMNVEV (reference sequence).

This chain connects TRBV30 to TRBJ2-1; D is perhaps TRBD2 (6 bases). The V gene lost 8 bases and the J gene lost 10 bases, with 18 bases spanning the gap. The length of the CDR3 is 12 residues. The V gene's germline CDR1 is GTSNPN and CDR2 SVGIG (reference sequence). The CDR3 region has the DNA TGTGCCCAGCGACTAGGAGGGAGCGAGCAGTTCTTC. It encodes CAQRLGGSEQFF.

CDR3 residues: CASSLDGQDFYLAKNIQYF. In DNA form, the CDR3 reads TGTGCCAGCAGCTTAGACGGGCAGGACTTTTACCTAGCCAAAAACATTCAGTACTTC. The chain recombines TRBV11-2 with TRBJ2-4, with D perhaps TRBD2 (5 bases). Germline CDR1 and CDR2: SGHAT and FQNNGV. Between the trimmed V and J ends, which lost 0 bases and 0 bases, there was a span of 18 bases. This CDR3 region has 19 residues. Complete variable domain (other parts from reference TRBV11-2 and TRBJ2-4): EAGVAQSPRYKIIEKRQSVAFWCNPISGHATLYWYQQILGQGPKLLIQFQNNGVVDDSQLPKDRFSAERLKGVDSTLKIQPAKLEDSAVYLCASSLDGQDFYLAKNIQYFGAGTRLSVL.

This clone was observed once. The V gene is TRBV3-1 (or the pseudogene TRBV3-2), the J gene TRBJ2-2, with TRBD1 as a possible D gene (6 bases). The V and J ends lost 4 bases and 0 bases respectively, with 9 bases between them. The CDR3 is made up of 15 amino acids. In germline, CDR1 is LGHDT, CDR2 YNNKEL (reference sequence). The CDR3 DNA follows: TGTGCCAGCAGCCGACAGGCTTCGAACACCGGGGAGCTGTTTTTT. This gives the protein CASSRQASNTGELFF.

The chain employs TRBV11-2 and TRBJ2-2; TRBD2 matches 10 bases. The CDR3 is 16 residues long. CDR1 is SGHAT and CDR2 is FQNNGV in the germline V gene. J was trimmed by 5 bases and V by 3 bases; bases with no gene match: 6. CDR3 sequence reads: CASSFSPTSGTGELFF. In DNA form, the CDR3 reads TGTGCCAGCAGCTTTTCACCGACTAGCGGGACCGGGGAGCTGTTTTTT.

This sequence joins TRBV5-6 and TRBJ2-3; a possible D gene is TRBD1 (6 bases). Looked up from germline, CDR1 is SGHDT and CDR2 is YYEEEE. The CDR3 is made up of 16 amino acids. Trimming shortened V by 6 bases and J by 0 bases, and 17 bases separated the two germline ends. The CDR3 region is CASNSLGQSSTDTQYF. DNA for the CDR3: TGTGCCAGCAACTCGCTGGGACAATCAAGCACAGATACGCAGTATTTT.

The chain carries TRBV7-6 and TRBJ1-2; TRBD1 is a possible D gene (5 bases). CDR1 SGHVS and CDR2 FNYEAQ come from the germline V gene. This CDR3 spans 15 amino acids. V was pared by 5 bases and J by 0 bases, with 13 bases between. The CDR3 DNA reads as TGTGCCAGCAGCCAAGAGCCAGGGCCTAACTATGGCTACACCTTC. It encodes CASSQEPGPNYGYTF.

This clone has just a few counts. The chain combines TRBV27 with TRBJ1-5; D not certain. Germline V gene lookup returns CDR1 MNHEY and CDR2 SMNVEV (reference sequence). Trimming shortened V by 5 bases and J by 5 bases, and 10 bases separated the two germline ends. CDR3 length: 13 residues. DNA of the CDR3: TGTGCCAGCAGTGCCCGGGAGGATCAGCCCCAGCATTTT. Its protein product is CASSAREDQPQHF.

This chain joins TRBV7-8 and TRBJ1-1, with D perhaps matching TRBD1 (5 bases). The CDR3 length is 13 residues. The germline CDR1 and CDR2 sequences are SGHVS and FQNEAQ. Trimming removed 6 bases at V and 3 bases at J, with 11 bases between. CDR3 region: CASRLGQDTEAFF. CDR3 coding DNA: TGTGCCAGCAGACTGGGGCAGGACACTGAAGCTTTCTTT. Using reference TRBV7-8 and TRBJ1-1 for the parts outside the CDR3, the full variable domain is GAGVSQSPRYKVAKRGQDVALRCDPISGHVSLFWYQQALGQGPEFLTYFQNEAQLDKSGLPSDRFFAERPEGSVSTLKIQRTQQEDSAVYLCASRLGQDTEAFFGQGTRLTVV.

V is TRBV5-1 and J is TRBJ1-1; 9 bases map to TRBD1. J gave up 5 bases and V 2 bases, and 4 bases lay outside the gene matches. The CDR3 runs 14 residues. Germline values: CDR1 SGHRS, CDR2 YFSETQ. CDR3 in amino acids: CASSFGTGYTEAFF. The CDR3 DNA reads TGCGCCAGCAGCTTTGGGACAGGGTATACTGAAGCTTTCTTT.

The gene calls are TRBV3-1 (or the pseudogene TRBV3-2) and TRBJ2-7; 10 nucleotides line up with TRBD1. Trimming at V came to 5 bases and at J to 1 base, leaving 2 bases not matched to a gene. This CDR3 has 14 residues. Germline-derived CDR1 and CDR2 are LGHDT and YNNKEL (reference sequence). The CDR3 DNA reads TGTGCCAGCAGCGGGGGACAGGGGTCCTACGAGCAGTACTTC. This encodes CASSGGQGSYEQYF.

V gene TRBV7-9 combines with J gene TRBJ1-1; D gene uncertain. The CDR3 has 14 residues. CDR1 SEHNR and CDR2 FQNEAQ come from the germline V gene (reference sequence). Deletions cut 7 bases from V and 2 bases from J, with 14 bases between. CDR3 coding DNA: TGTGCCAGCAACCCCGGGGTTAGTAACACTGAAGCTTTCTTT. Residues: CASNPGVSNTEAFF.

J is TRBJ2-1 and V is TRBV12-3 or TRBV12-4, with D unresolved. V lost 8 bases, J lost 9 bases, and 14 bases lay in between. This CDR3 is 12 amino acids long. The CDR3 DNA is TGTGCCAGCTGTGCTGTCGCGCGTGAGCAGTTCTTC. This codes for CASCAVAREQFF.

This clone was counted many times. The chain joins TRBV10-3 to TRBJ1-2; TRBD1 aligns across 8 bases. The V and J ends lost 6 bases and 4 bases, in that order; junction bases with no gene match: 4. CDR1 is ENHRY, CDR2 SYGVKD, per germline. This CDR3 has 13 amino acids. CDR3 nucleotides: TGTGCCATCAGGACAGGGGTCCTCTATGGCTACACCTTC. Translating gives CAIRTGVLYGYTF.

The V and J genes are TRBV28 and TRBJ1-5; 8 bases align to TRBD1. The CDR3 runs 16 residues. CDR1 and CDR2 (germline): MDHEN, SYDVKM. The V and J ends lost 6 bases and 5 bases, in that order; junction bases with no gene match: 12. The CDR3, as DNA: TGTGCCAGCAGCAGCAGTAGACAGGGGTACTATCAGCCCCAGCATTTT. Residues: CASSSSRQGYYQPQHF. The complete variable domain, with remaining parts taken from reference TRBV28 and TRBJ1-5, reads DVKVTQSSRYLVKRTGEKVFLECVQDMDHENMFWYRQDPGLGLRLIYFSYDVKMKEKGDIPEGYSVSREKKERFSLILESASTNQTSMYLCASSSSRQGYYQPQHFGDGTRLSIL.

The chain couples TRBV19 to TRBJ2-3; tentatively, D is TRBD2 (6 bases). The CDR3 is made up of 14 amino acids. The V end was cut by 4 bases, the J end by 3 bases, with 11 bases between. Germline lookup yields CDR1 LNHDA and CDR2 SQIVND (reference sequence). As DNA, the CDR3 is TGTGCCAGTAGTACCCCGACTAGTACAGATACGCAGTATTTT. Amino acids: CASSTPTSTDTQYF.

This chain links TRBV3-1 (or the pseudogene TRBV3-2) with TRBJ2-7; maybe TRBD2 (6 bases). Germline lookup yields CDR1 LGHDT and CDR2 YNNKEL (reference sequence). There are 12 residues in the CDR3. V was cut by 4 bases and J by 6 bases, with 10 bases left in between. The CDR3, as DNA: TGTGCCAGCAGCCTTCGGGGGAGCGAGCAGTACTTC. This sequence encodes CASSLRGSEQYF.

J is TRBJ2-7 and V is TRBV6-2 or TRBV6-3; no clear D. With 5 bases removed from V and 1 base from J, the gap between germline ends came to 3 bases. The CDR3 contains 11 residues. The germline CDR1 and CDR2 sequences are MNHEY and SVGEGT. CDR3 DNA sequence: TGTGCCAGCAGTCAATCCTACGAGCAGTACTTC. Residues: CASSQSYEQYF.